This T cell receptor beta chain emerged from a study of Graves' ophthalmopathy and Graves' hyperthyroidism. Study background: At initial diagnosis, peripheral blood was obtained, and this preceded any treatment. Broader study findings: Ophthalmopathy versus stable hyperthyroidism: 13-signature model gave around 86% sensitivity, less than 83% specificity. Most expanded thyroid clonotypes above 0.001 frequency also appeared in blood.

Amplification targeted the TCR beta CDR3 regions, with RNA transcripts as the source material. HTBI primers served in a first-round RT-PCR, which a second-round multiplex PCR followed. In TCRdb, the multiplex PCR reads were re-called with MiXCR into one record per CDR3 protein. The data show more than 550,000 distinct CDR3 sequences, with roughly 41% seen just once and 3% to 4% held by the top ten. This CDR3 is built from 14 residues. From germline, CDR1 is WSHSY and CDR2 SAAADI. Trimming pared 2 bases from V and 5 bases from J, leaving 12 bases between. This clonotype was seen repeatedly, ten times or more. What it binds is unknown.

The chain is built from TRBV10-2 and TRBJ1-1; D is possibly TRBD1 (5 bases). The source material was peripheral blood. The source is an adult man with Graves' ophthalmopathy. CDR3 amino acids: CASSEGGSGTEAFF. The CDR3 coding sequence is TGCGCCAGCAGTGAGGGGGGGTCAGGTACTGAAGCTTTCTTT.